Following are 13 T cell receptor beta chains from one sample sequenced in a study of early T cells in non-severe SARS-CoV-2 infection. Each CDR3 protein is one row after TCRdb ran MiXCR on the 5' RACE reads. The sample lists some 60,000 distinct CDR3 sequences, roughly 13% occurring once. Sequencing input: whole blood. The source is an adult who was a healthcare worker with PCR-confirmed SARS-CoV-2 infection or an uninfected control (not recorded which).

This clonotype was observed at least ten times. The V call is TRBV7-2, the J call TRBJ2-2; D unresolved. The CDR3 runs to 15 residues. Germline-derived CDR1 and CDR2 are SGHTA and FQGNSA. Trimming removed 1 base at V and 5 bases at J, with 11 bases between. CDR3 amino acids: CASSLGWAATGELFF. The CDR3 DNA sequence: TGTGCCAGCAGCTTAGGTTGGGCGGCGACCGGGGAGCTGTTTTTT.

J is TRBJ2-3 and V is TRBV4-1, with 9 bases matching TRBD1. Germline trimming cut 4 bases from V and 1 base from J; bases unmatched to any gene: 0. The CDR3 length is 14 residues. CDR1 and CDR2 from the germline V gene are MGHRA and YSYEKL. The CDR3: CASSRDRGTDTQYF. The CDR3 bases are TGCGCCAGCAGCCGGGACAGGGGCACAGATACGCAGTATTTT.

CDR3 in amino acids: CASNGGVGNEKLFF. CDR3 coding DNA: TGTGCCAGCAACGGAGGCGTTGGGAATGAAAAACTGTTTTTT. V usage is TRBV9 and J usage is TRBJ1-4, with D uncertain. CDR3 size: 14 residues. The V end was cut by 6 bases, the J end by 5 bases, with 14 bases between. The germline gives CDR1 SGDLS, CDR2 YYNGEE. The full variable domain, in which reference TRBV9 and TRBJ1-4 provide the parts outside the CDR3, is DSGVTQTPKHLITATGQRVTLRCSPRSGDLSVYWYQQSLDQGLQFLIQYYNGEERAKGNILERFSAQQFPDLHSELNLSSLELGDSALYFCASNGGVGNEKLFFGSGTQLSVL.

The sample holds many counts of this clonotype. The chain employs TRBV9 and TRBJ1-1, with TRBD1 identical over 9 bases. With V trimmed by 4 bases and J by 4 bases, 8 bases remained unmatched. The CDR3 spans 15 residues. CDR1 and CDR2 (germline): SGDLS, YYNGEE. For the CDR3, the DNA is TGTGCCAGCAGCTCCGGACAGGGGACGGGCACTGAAGCTTTCTTT. Residues: CASSSGQGTGTEAFF.

This clonotype has at least ten counts. This chain links TRBV6-1 with TRBJ2-3; 8 positions match TRBD1. There are 15 residues in the CDR3. Germline V gene data show CDR1 as MNHNS and CDR2 as SASEGT. V was pared by 4 bases and J by 1 base, with 4 bases of the junction left unmatched. DNA of the CDR3: TGTGCCAGCAGTGCTGACAGGGGAGGCACAGATACGCAGTATTTT. Its protein product is CASSADRGGTDTQYF.

This clonotype was counted ten times or more. The chain employs TRBV29-1 and TRBJ2-5, with D possibly being TRBD1 (5 bases). V was pared by 1 base and J by 5 bases, with 11 bases between. Germline loops: CDR1 SQVTM, CDR2 ANQGSEA. The CDR3 covers 13 residues. CDR3 residues: CSVEGRVQETQYF. The CDR3 DNA is TGCAGCGTTGAAGGCAGGGTCCAGGAGACCCAGTACTTC.

About this clonotype itself: This could be a read error, since a much larger clone is one nucleotide away. The rearrangement uses TRBV27 and TRBJ1-6, with D uncertain. Germline lookup yields CDR1 MNHEY and CDR2 SMNVEV (reference sequence). This CDR3 has 15 amino acids. The CDR3 region is CVTTPGRRNNSPLHF. The CDR3 DNA follows: TGTGTCACCACCCCCGGAAGACGCAATAATTCACCCCTCCACTTT.

This clonotype was counted many times. This rearrangement joins TRBV7-3 to TRBJ2-5; D gene ambiguous. Trimming left V 2 bases short and J 5 bases short, with 9 bases between. CDR1 SGHTA and CDR2 FQGTGA come from the germline V gene. The CDR3 has 13 amino acids. The CDR3 sequence: CASSLLSRETQYF. The CDR3 nucleotides read TGTGCCAGCAGCTTATTGAGTCGGGAGACCCAGTACTTC.

A few counts support this clonotype. The gene calls are TRBV29-1 and TRBJ2-3; no reliable D call. The CDR3 sequence is 11 residues long. Germline V gene lookup returns CDR1 SQVTM and CDR2 ANQGSEA. Trimming took off 6 bases at V and 0 bases at J, with 4 bases between the two ends. Here the CDR3 DNA reads TGCAGCGTGAAAAGCACAGATACGCAGTATTTT. Residues: CSVKSTDTQYF.

This clonotype showed up many times. The chain joins TRBV28 to TRBJ2-1, with D perhaps being TRBD1 or TRBD2 (6 bases each). The V gene's germline CDR1 is MDHEN and CDR2 SYDVKM. Trimming pared 5 bases from V and 4 bases from J, leaving 18 bases between. CDR3 length: 16 residues. DNA of the CDR3: TGTGCCAGCAGTCCCCGACTAGGGGGGCTATACAATGAGCAGTTCTTC. As protein: CASSPRLGGLYNEQFF. Based on the CDR3 plus reference TRBV28 and TRBJ2-1, the full variable domain is DVKVTQSSRYLVKRTGEKVFLECVQDMDHENMFWYRQDPGLGLRLIYFSYDVKMKEKGDIPEGYSVSREKKERFSLILESASTNQTSMYLCASSPRLGGLYNEQFFGPGTRLTVL.

This clonotype was recorded at least ten times. V is TRBV6-1 and J is TRBJ1-4; D ambiguous. CDR1 is MNHNS and CDR2 is SASEGT in the germline V gene. CDR3 length equals 15 residues. The ends were cut back, 1 base at V and 5 bases at J, with 11 bases in the middle. The DNA of the CDR3 is TGTGCCAGCAGTGAAGATCCAGAGCCAAATGAAAAACTGTTTTTT. It codes for CASSEDPEPNEKLFF.

This clonotype was seen many times. The rearrangement links TRBV19 to TRBJ2-1; no reliable D call. V was clipped by 6 bases and J by 0 bases, with 9 bases between them. The CDR3 extends over 14 amino acids. CDR1 is LNHDA, CDR2 SQIVND, per germline (reference sequence). The CDR3 DNA sequence: TGTGCCAGTAGCCCCCTGAGCTCCTACAATGAGCAGTTCTTC. It is translated as CASSPLSSYNEQFF. Complete variable domain (other parts from reference TRBV19 and TRBJ2-1): DGGITQSPKYLFRKEGQNVTLSCEQNLNHDAMYWYRQDPGQGLRLIYYSQIVNDFQKGDIAEGYSVSREKKESFPLTVTSAQKNPTAFYLCASSPLSSYNEQFFGPGTRLTVL.

CDR3: CASATEGRYNEQFF. As DNA, the CDR3 is TGTGCCTCAGCAACGGAGGGCCGATACAATGAGCAGTTCTTC. The chain uses TRBV2 and TRBJ2-1, with D maybe TRBD2 (6 bases). The CDR3 contains 14 residues. The V end was cut by 11 bases, the J end by 4 bases, with 18 bases between. The germline V gene has CDR1 SNHLY and CDR2 FYNNEI.